Listed below are T cell receptor beta chains from one sample, sequenced in a study of blood T cell repertoires in COVID-19. The table came from immunoSEQ multiplex PCR; TCRdb's copy has only in-frame clones and leaves some out. The top ten clones hold around 17% of a sample with 150,000 to 200,000 clones, roughly 77% of them seen once. Sequencing input: PBMCs or T cells enriched from blood (not recorded which). Source of these receptors: a woman in her forties or fifties with acute COVID-19. Both conserved end residues are part of each CDR3. The D gene is left open where the match is weak. Size is omitted from some rows. Given values are once, few, many or a class for expanded clones.

d_call j_call cdr3_length v_call clone_size cdr3_nt cdr3_aa
NA TRBJ1-6 14 TRBV7-8 NA TGTGCCAGCAGCGCCAGGGGAGTGGTTTCACCCCTCCACTTT CASSARGVVSPLHF
NA TRBJ1-1 13 TRBV1 NA TGCACCAGCAGCCGCGGGGCTGGGACTGAAGCTTTCTTT CTSSRGAGTEAFF
TRBD2 TRBJ2-1 16 TRBV7-6 NA TGTGCCAGCAGCCCAAGGACTAGCGGGCGCTACAATGAGCAGTTCTTC CASSPRTSGRYNEQFF
TRBD2 TRBJ2-5 18 TRBV10-3 NA TGTGCCATCAGTGAGTCGTGGACTAGCGGGAGGCGACAAGAGACCCAGTACTTC CAISESWTSGRRQETQYF
TRBD1 TRBJ1-3 12 TRBV5-6 NA TGTGCCAGCAGCTTACAGGGGAACACCATATATTTT CASSLQGNTIYF
TRBD1 TRBJ1-1 14 TRBV19 NA TGTGCCAGTAGTATTCAGGGGGGGAACACTGAAGCTTTCTTT CASSIQGGNTEAFF
TRBD1 TRBJ1-5 16 TRBV10-3 NA TGTGCCATCAGTGGGTACGGGACAGGGAACAATCAGCCCCAGCATTTT CAISGYGTGNNQPQHF
NA TRBJ2-1 12 TRBV12-5 NA TGTGCTAGTGGTCCCGACCGGGGGGAGCAGTTCTTC CASGPDRGEQFF
NA TRBJ1-1 15 TRBV6-5 NA TGTGCCAGCAGTCCACAGACACCGGGGGGAACTGAAGCTTTCTTT CASSPQTPGGTEAFF
TRBD1 TRBJ2-5 15 TRBV27 NA TGTGCCAGCAATTCCCGACAGGGAAGCCAAGAGACCCAGTACTTC CASNSRQGSQETQYF
NA TRBJ1-6 16 TRBV2 NA TGTGCCAGCACGATGTCAGGGTCCAGTAATAATTCACCCCTCCACTTT CASTMSGSSNNSPLHF
NA TRBJ1-6 14 TRBV7-2 NA TGTGCCAGCAGCCCTAATACAGTTAATTCACCCCTCCACTTT CASSPNTVNSPLHF
NA TRBJ1-2 16 TRBV21-1 few TGTGCCAGCAGCAACTTACCACTCAAGTCAGCGTATGGCTACACCTTC CASSNLPLKSAYGYTF
NA TRBJ1-4 13 TRBV10-3 once TGTGCCATCAGTGAGGGAGGGGATGAAAAACTGTTTTTT CAISEGGDEKLFF
NA TRBJ2-5 14 TRBV4-1 NA TGCGCCAGCAGCCAAGAGGAGAACCAAGAGACCCAGTACTTC CASSQEENQETQYF
NA TRBJ1-2 14 TRBV9 NA TGTGCCAGCAGCGTAGAGGGGGGGTACTATGGCTACACCTTC CASSVEGGYYGYTF
NA TRBJ1-2 15 TRBV4-1 NA TGCGCCAGCAGCCAAGGGCGGGGAGGAGGCGATGGCTACACCTTC CASSQGRGGGDGYTF
TRBD1 TRBJ1-5 16 TRBV6-1 few TGTGCCAGCAGTGAGAACAGGGGGCGGATTCGTCAGCCCCAGCATTTT CASSENRGRIRQPQHF
NA TRBJ2-1 15 TRBV5-1 NA TGCGCCAGCAGCTTCTCTCTGGAGGGGTACAATGAGCAGTTCTTC CASSFSLEGYNEQFF
NA TRBJ2-6 17 TRBV5-5 NA TGTGCCAGCAGCCCAGTGACAGATACCTCTGGGGCCAACGTCCTGACTTTC CASSPVTDTSGANVLTF
TRBD1 TRBJ2-5 16 TRBV6-1 once TGTGCCAGCAGGGAAGGGTACAGGGGGCGCGGAGAGACCCAGTACTTC CASREGYRGRGETQYF
TRBD2 TRBJ2-5 15 TRBV6-6 NA TGTGCCAGCAGTTCAGGGACTAGCGGGGGGGAGACCCAGTACTTC CASSSGTSGGETQYF
TRBD1 TRBJ1-5 17 TRBV7-9 NA TGTGCCAGCAGCTTAGTCTCAGGGGGCGAAGGCAATCAGCCCCAGCATTTT CASSLVSGGEGNQPQHF
NA TRBJ1-1 17 TRBV4-3 NA TGCGCCAGCAGCCAAGATGTTTCGGAGACGGTGAACACTGAAGCTTTCTTT CASSQDVSETVNTEAFF
TRBD1 TRBJ1-2 17 TRBV28 NA TGTGCCAGCAGTCCCGGACAGGGCGGGGTAGCGGTCTATGGCTACACCTTC CASSPGQGGVAVYGYTF
TRBD1 TRBJ2-1 17 TRBV7-3 NA TGTGCCAGCAGCTTAAATCCCCCGGGACAGATATACAATGAGCAGTTCTTC CASSLNPPGQIYNEQFF
NA TRBJ1-1 13 TRBV6-2/TRBV6-3 NA TGTGCCAGCAGTTCTAGGGGTGACACTGAAGCTTTCTTT CASSSRGDTEAFF
NA TRBJ2-3 16 TRBV7-9 NA TGTGCCAGCAGCTTAGGTGGGGGACTTAGCACAGATACGCAGTATTTT CASSLGGGLSTDTQYF
TRBD1 TRBJ2-1 15 TRBV6-6 NA TGTGCCAGCAGTTACGTGACAGGGCTGTACAATGAGCAGTTCTTC CASSYVTGLYNEQFF
NA TRBJ2-2 16 TRBV25-1 NA TGTGCCAGCAGTGAATTCCCCTCAGAGGGCACCGGGGAGCTGTTTTTT CASSEFPSEGTGELFF
TRBD1 TRBJ1-2 14 TRBV6-5 NA TGTGCCAGCAGTACCGGGACAGAATACTATGGCTACACCTTC CASSTGTEYYGYTF
NA TRBJ2-1 17 TRBV11-2 NA TGTGCCAGCAGCTTAGGGGGGGGGACAAGCTCCTACAATGAGCAGTTCTTC CASSLGGGTSSYNEQFF
NA TRBJ2-3 17 TRBV4-2 NA TGTGCCAGCAGCCCGGGCCAAGGCGGCGGAGGAGGAGATACGCAGTATTTT CASSPGQGGGGGDTQYF